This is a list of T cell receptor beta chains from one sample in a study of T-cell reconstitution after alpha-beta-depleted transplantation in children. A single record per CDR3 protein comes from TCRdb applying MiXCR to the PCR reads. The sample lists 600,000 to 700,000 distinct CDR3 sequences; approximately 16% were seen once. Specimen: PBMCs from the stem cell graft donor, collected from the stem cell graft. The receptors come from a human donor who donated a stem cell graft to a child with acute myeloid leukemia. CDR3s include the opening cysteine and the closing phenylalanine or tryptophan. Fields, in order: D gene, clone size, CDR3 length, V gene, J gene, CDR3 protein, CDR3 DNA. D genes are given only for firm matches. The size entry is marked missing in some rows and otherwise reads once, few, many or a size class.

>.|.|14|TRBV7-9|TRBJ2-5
CASSLARGSETQYF
TGTGCCAGCAGCTTAGCGAGGGGGAGCGAGACCCAGTACTTC
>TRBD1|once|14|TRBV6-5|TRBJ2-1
CASSYSMTGNEQFF
TGTGCCAGCAGTTACTCGATGACAGGGAATGAGCAGTTCTTC
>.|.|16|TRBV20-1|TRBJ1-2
CSARDHGQGKTGGYTF
TGCAGTGCTAGAGATCACGGCCAGGGGAAAACGGGAGGCTACACCTTC
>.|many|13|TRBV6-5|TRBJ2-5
CASSYRVGETQYF
TGTGCCAGCAGTTACAGGGTGGGAGAGACCCAGTACTTC
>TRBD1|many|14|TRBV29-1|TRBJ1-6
CSVKGQGMNSPLHF
TGCAGCGTTAAGGGACAGGGTATGAACTCACCCCTCCACTTT
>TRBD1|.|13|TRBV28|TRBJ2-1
CASVPDRGNEQFF
TGTGCCAGCGTACCTGACAGGGGCAATGAGCAGTTCTTC
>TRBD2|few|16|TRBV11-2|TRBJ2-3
CASSLGPSGLTDTQYF
TGTGCCAGCAGCTTAGGGCCTAGCGGCCTCACAGATACGCAGTATTTT
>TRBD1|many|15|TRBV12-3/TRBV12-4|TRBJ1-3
CASTRRTGWKYTIYF
TGTGCCAGCACCCGGAGGACAGGGTGGAAGTACACCATATATTTT
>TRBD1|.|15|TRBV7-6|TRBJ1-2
CASSLATGLNYGYTF
TGTGCCAGCAGCTTAGCGACAGGGTTGAACTATGGCTACACCTTC
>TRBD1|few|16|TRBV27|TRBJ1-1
CASSPFSAGGGTEAFF
TGTGCCAGCAGCCCTTTTTCGGCAGGGGGCGGAACTGAAGCTTTCTTT
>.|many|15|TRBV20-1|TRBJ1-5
CSARDAVGGNQPQHF
TGCAGTGCTAGAGATGCGGTCGGGGGCAATCAGCCCCAGCATTTT
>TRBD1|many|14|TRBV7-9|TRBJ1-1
CASSPGGRNTEAFF
TGTGCCAGCAGCCCAGGGGGCAGGAACACTGAAGCTTTCTTT
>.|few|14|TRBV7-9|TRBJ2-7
CASSPRPGIYEQYF
TGTGCCAGCAGCCCCCGACCGGGTATCTACGAGCAGTACTTC
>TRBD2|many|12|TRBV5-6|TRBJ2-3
CASRGGENTQYF
TGTGCCAGCCGCGGGGGGGAAAATACGCAGTATTTT
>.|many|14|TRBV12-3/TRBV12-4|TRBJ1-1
CASSTDPGRPEAFF
TGTGCCAGCAGTACAGACCCGGGACGACCTGAAGCTTTCTTT
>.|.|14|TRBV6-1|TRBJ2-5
CASSAASPQETQYF
TGTGCCAGCAGTGCGGCCAGCCCCCAAGAGACCCAGTACTTC
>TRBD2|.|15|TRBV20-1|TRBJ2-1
CSALGLAGGDNEQFF
TGCAGTGCCCTGGGACTAGCGGGGGGTGACAATGAGCAGTTCTTC
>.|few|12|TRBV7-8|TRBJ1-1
CASSHGPTEAFF
TGTGCCAGCAGCCACGGACCGACTGAAGCTTTCTTT
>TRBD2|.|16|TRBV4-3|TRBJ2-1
CASSPLYSGGFNEQFF
TGCGCCAGCAGCCCGCTCTATAGCGGGGGTTTCAATGAGCAGTTCTTC
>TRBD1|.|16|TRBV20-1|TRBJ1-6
CSARDLTDRANSPLHF
TGCAGTGCTAGAGATCTAACTGACAGGGCGAATTCACCCCTCCACTTT
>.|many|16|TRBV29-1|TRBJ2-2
CSARPPGRVNTGELFF
TGCAGCGCTCGTCCCCCTGGCAGGGTGAACACCGGGGAGCTGTTTTTT
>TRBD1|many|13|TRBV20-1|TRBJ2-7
CSATDRGGYEQYF
TGCAGTGCTACAGACAGGGGCGGCTACGAGCAGTACTTC
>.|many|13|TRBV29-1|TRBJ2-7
CSVGAAGPYEQYF
TGCAGCGTTGGGGCTGCGGGTCCCTACGAGCAGTACTTC
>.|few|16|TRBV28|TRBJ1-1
CASSFLLGKIDTEAFF
TGTGCCAGCAGTTTCCTATTGGGGAAAATTGACACTGAAGCTTTCTTT
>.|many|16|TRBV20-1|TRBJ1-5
CSARNRDPYSNQPQHF
TGCAGTGCTAGGAACCGGGACCCTTATAGCAATCAGCCCCAGCATTTT
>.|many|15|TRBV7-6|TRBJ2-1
CASSLVALKGDEQFF
TGTGCCAGCAGCTTAGTTGCCCTCAAGGGGGATGAGCAGTTCTTC
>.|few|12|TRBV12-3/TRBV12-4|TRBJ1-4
CASSSTGEKLFF
TGTGCCAGCAGCTCGACTGGCGAAAAACTGTTTTTT
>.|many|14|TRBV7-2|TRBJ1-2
CASSLDRTNYGYTF
TGTGCCAGCAGCTTAGATCGGACCAACTATGGCTACACCTTC
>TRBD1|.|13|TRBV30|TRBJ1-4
CARWEDRDEKLFF
TGTGCCCGCTGGGAGGACAGGGATGAAAAACTGTTTTTT
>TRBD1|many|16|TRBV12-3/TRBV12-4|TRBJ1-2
CASSLAGQLFDYGYTF
TGTGCCAGCAGTTTAGCGGGACAGCTCTTCGACTATGGCTACACCTTC
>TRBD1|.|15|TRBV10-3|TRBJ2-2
CAISPGTGGTGELFF
TGTGCCATCAGTCCCGGGACAGGCGGCACCGGGGAGCTGTTTTTT
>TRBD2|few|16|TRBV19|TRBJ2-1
CASSTAWRGAYNEQFF
TGTGCCAGTAGTACCGCTTGGCGGGGGGCCTACAATGAGCAGTTCTTC
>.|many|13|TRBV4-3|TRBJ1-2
CASSQGRAYGYTF
TGCGCCAGCAGCCAAGGGAGGGCCTATGGCTACACCTTC
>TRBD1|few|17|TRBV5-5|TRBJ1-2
CASSFRFLGQGNYGYTF
TGTGCCAGCAGCTTTAGGTTTCTGGGACAGGGGAACTATGGCTACACCTTC
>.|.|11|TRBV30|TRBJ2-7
CACSLALEQYF
TGTGCCTGTTCCCTAGCGCTTGAGCAGTACTTC
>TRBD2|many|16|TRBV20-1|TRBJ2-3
CSALAGALVLTDTQYF
TGCAGTGCTTTAGCGGGGGCCCTCGTTCTCACAGATACGCAGTATTTT
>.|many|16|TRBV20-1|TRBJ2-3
CSANLHLGEGTDTQYF
TGCAGTGCTAATCTCCACTTGGGGGAAGGCACAGATACGCAGTATTTT
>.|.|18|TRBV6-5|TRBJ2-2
CASSYSGWGFKDTGELFF
TGTGCCAGCAGTTACTCCGGTTGGGGGTTTAAGGACACCGGGGAGCTGTTTTTT